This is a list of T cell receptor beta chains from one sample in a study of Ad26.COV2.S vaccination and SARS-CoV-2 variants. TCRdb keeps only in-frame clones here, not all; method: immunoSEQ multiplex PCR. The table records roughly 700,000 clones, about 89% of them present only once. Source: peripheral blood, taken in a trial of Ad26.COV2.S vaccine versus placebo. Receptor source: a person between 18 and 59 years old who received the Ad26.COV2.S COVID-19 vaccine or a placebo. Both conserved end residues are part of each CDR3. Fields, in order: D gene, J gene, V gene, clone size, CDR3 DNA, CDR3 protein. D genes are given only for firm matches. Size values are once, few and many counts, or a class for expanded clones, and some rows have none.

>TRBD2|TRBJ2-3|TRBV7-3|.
TGTGCCAGCAGCTTAAATCCCCCCGGACTAGCGGGGGGGCCGGCAGATACGCAGTATTTT
CASSLNPPGLAGGPADTQYF
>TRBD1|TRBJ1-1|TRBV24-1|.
TGTGCCACTAGGGACAGGGGGAACGAAGACACTGAAGCTTTCTTT
CATRDRGNEDTEAFF
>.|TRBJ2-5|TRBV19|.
TGTGCCAGTAATGGTGGATTGGGGACCCAGTACTTC
CASNGGLGTQYF
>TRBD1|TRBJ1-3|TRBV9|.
TGTGCCAGCAGCGTAGGGGGGCCAGGGGGCTCTGGAAACACCATATATTTT
CASSVGGPGGSGNTIYF
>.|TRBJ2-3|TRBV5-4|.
TGTGCCAGCGGGGTCAGGGGGAGGGAGGCAGATACGCAGTATTTT
CASGVRGREADTQYF
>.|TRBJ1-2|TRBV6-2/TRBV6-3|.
TGTGCCAGCAGTTATTGGACAGCTAACTATGGCTACACCTTC
CASSYWTANYGYTF
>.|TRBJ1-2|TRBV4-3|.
TGCGCCAGCAGCCAAGACGGAACACCCCACTATGGCTACACCTTC
CASSQDGTPHYGYTF
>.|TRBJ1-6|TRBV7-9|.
TGTGCCAGCAGCGGACTGGCTAATTCACCCCTCCACTTT
CASSGLANSPLHF
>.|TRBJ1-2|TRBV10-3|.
TGTGCCATCAGGCCGGGAGATAATCTCTATGGCTACACCTTC
CAIRPGDNLYGYTF
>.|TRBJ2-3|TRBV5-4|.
TGTGCCAGCAGCTTTGAGAAGGGCCGCACAGATACGCAGTATTTT
CASSFEKGRTDTQYF
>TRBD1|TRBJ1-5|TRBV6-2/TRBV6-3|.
TGTGCCAGCAGTTATTTACCGGGACAGGGATTTAATCAGCCCCAGCATTTT
CASSYLPGQGFNQPQHF
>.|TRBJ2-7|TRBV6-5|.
TGTGCCAGCAGTTACTCGATGCTCGAATACGAGCAGTACTTC
CASSYSMLEYEQYF
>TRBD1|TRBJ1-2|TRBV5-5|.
TGTGCCAGCAGCCAAGGAGCAACAGGGGGCGATGGCTACACCTTC
CASSQGATGGDGYTF
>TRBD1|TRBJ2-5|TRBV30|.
TGTGCCTGGAGTGGACAGGGGGAAGAGACCCAGTACTTC
CAWSGQGEETQYF
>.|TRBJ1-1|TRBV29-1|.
TGCAGCGTTGATTTCGGGGGGCTGAACACTGAAGCTTTCTTT
CSVDFGGLNTEAFF
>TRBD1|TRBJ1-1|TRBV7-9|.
TGTGCCAGCAGCTTATGGGCAGGGGGCACTGAAGCTTTCTTT
CASSLWAGGTEAFF
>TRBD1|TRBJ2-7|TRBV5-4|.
TGTGCCAGCAGCGCCGGAGACAGGGACTACGAGCAGTACTTC
CASSAGDRDYEQYF
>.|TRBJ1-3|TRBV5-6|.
TGTGCCAGCAGCCTGGGGACGGTGATGGGAAACACCATATATTTT
CASSLGTVMGNTIYF
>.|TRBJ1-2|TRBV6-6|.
TGTGCCAGCACCCTACGAGAGGGCAATGGCTACACCTTC
CASTLREGNGYTF
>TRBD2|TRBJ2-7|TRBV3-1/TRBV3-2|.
TGTGCCAGCAGCCCAAGGTTGGCTAGCGGGAGCGGTGAGCAGTACTTC
CASSPRLASGSGEQYF
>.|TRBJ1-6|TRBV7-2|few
TGTGCCAGCAGCTTCCGTCCGGGGAGGAACTCACCCCTCCACTTT
CASSFRPGRNSPLHF
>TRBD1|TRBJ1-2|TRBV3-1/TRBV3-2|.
TGTGCCAGCAGCCACGACAGGGGTAGCTATGGCTACACCTTC
CASSHDRGSYGYTF
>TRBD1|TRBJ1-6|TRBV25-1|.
TGTGCCAGCAGACCGGGACAGTATAATTCACCCCTCCACTTT
CASRPGQYNSPLHF
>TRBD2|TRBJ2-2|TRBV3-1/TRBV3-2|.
TGTGCCAGCAGCCAAGGACTAGCGGAAACCGGGGAGCTGTTTTTT
CASSQGLAETGELFF
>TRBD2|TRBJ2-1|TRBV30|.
TGTGCCTGGGTGACTAGCGGGAGATTCCATGAGCAGTTCTTC
CAWVTSGRFHEQFF
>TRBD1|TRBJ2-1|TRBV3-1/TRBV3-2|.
TGTGCCAGCAGCCAAGGGACAGGGCCTTATGAGCAGTTCTTC
CASSQGTGPYEQFF
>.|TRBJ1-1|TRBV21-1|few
TGTGCCAGCACCCGAGGGGGGGCTGAAGCTTTCTTT
CASTRGGAEAFF
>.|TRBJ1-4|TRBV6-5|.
TGTGCCAGCAGCTTCAGACCGCAGGCTAATGAAAAACTGTTTTTT
CASSFRPQANEKLFF
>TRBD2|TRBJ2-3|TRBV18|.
TGTGCCAGCTCACCACCTTTGGCGGGAGGCGCCCCAGATACGCAGTATTTT
CASSPPLAGGAPDTQYF
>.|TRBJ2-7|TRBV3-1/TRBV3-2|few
TGTGCCAGCAGCCAAGCCGACACCACCTACGAGCAGTACTTC
CASSQADTTYEQYF
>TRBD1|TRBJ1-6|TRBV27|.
TGTGCCAGCAGCCGGGGGCAAGGACAGGGGGCTCATTCACCCCTCCACTTT
CASSRGQGQGAHSPLHF
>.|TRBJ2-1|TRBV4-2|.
TGTGCCAGCAGCCTCGGGGACTGGGGACAAAACTCCTACAATGAGCAGTTCTTC
CASSLGDWGQNSYNEQFF
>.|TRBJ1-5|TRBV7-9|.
TGTGCCAGCAGCAACGGGACTCGTCAGCCCCAGCATTTT
CASSNGTRQPQHF
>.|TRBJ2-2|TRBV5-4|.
TGTGCCAGCAGCTTGTCTCCGAACACCGGGGAGCTGTTTTTT
CASSLSPNTGELFF
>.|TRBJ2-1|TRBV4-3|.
TGCGCCAGCAGCCAAGACTGGACTTACTCCTACAATGAGCAGTTCTTC
CASSQDWTYSYNEQFF
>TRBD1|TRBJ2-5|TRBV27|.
TGTGCCAGCAGTTTTTGGACAGGGGGCGGAGGAGAGACCCAGTACTTC
CASSFWTGGGGETQYF
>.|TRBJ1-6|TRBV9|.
TGTGCCAGCAGCCCCCATCGGGGTGGTAATTCACCCCTCCACTTT
CASSPHRGGNSPLHF
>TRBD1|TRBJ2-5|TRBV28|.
TGTGCCAGCAAAACGATTCAGGGGGCGCGGGTTTCTGGCGAGTACTTC
CASKTIQGARVSGEYF
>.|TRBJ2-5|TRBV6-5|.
TGTGCCAGCAGTCCCAGGGTTCAAGAGACCCAGTACTTC
CASSPRVQETQYF
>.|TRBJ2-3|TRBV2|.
TGTGCCAGCAGCGAGATTAGCACAGATACGCAGTATTTT
CASSEISTDTQYF
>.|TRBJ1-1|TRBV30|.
TGTGCCTGGAGTGTACGAGAGCTCATGAACACTGAAGCTTTCTTT
CAWSVRELMNTEAFF
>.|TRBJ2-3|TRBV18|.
TGTGCCAGCTCACGGGCAGATACGCAGTATTTT
CASSRADTQYF